These T cell receptor beta chains were read from a single sample in a study of identical twins. From the 5' RACE reads, TCRdb called clonotypes with MiXCR, one entry per CDR3 protein. The table records 200,000 or so distinct CDR3 sequences, approximately 16% of them present only once. The same data also went into a second study, on T cells expressing NK-cell markers.

Specimen: CD8+ T cells sorted from blood. These receptors all come from a woman aged 18-29 years in good health. CDR3s include the opening cysteine and the closing phenylalanine or tryptophan. Each record gives: J gene, V gene, D gene, clone size, CDR3 protein, CDR3 DNA. D genes are given only for firm matches. Only some rows state a clone size, as once, few, many or a class for expanded clones.

TRBJ2-5,TRBV10-2,TRBD2,NA,CASIPLAGGQETQYF,TGCGCCAGCATACCCCTAGCGGGGGGCCAAGAGACCCAGTACTTC
TRBJ2-3,TRBV7-8,NA,NA,CASSSGAASTDTQYF,TGTGCCAGCAGCTCCGGAGCCGCTAGCACAGATACGCAGTATTTT
TRBJ2-7,TRBV7-8,NA,few,CASSPAVPFEQYF,TGTGCCAGCAGCCCCGCGGTCCCGTTCGAGCAGTACTTC
TRBJ2-1,TRBV2,TRBD2,NA,CASKRLADYNEQFF,TGTGCCAGCAAGAGACTAGCGGATTACAATGAGCAGTTCTTC
TRBJ2-3,TRBV7-9,NA,NA,CASSFAGQSTDTQYF,TGTGCCAGCAGCTTCGCGGGACAGTCCACAGATACGCAGTATTTT
TRBJ1-2,TRBV11-2,NA,NA,CASSSLGPANYGYTF,TGTGCCAGCAGCTCCCTTGGACCCGCTAACTATGGCTACACCTTC
TRBJ2-4,TRBV7-9,NA,many,CASSYESGLAKNIQYF,TGTGCCAGCAGCTACGAATCAGGGCTAGCCAAAAACATTCAGTACTTC
TRBJ1-2,TRBV12-3/TRBV12-4,NA,NA,CASSLHGDPHGYTF,TGTGCCAGCAGTTTACACGGTGACCCCCATGGCTACACCTTC
TRBJ2-7,TRBV19,TRBD1,NA,CASSKVGGLYEQYF,TGTGCCAGTAGTAAGGTAGGGGGCCTCTACGAGCAGTACTTC
TRBJ1-2,TRBV4-2,NA,few,CASSQDGAGGYGYTF,TGTGCCAGCAGCCAAGATGGGGCGGGGGGGTATGGCTACACCTTC
TRBJ1-2,TRBV3-1,TRBD1,NA,CASSQSGTGVYGYTF,TGTGCCAGCAGCCAATCCGGGACAGGGGTCTATGGCTACACCTTC
TRBJ2-2,TRBV9,NA,many,CASSVPGGGDTGELFF,TGTGCCAGCAGCGTACCGGGGGGCGGGGACACCGGGGAGCTGTTTTTT
TRBJ1-2,TRBV7-9,NA,few,CASSWGPESAHRYGYTF,TGTGCCAGCAGCTGGGGACCGGAAAGTGCGCATCGCTATGGCTACACCTTC
TRBJ2-7,TRBV7-9,NA,NA,CASSPGPVSYEQYF,TGTGCCAGCAGCCCAGGACCAGTCTCCTACGAGCAGTACTTC
TRBJ1-1,TRBV27,NA,NA,CASKDRPTAEAFF,TGTGCCAGCAAAGACAGGCCTACGGCTGAAGCTTTCTTT
TRBJ2-1,TRBV20-1,TRBD2,NA,CSARTRTSGNFEQFF,TGCAGTGCTAGAACGAGGACTAGCGGGAATTTTGAGCAGTTCTTC
TRBJ1-1,TRBV12-3/TRBV12-4,NA,NA,CASSLFQGNTEAFF,TGTGCCAGCAGTTTATTCCAGGGGAACACTGAAGCTTTCTTT
TRBJ2-7,TRBV5-1,TRBD1,few,CASSTGQGYEQYF,TGCGCCAGCAGCACCGGACAGGGGTACGAGCAGTACTTC
TRBJ2-1,TRBV7-2,TRBD2,few,CASSLPGLAPNRWQFF,TGTGCCAGCAGCTTACCGGGACTAGCCCCAAACCGTTGGCAGTTCTTC
TRBJ2-7,TRBV10-2,NA,few,CASGGTDLYEQYF,TGCGCCAGCGGGGGGACCGATCTCTACGAGCAGTACTTC
TRBJ2-7,TRBV12-5,TRBD2,few,CASALSGIAYEQYF,TGTGCTAGTGCCCTTAGCGGGATCGCCTACGAGCAGTACTTC
TRBJ2-1,TRBV20-1,TRBD2,NA,CSARDMRGGYNEQFF,TGCAGTGCTAGAGATATGCGGGGGGGTTACAATGAGCAGTTCTTC
TRBJ1-4,TRBV30,NA,few,CAWGDQKREKLFF,TGTGCCTGGGGGGATCAAAAACGTGAAAAACTGTTTTTT
TRBJ2-2,TRBV6-5,NA,few,CASSYSGGTKNTGELFF,TGTGCCAGCAGTTATTCCGGAGGGACCAAGAACACCGGGGAGCTGTTTTTT
TRBJ2-6,TRBV11-2,NA,NA,CASSLRGIGANVLTF,TGTGCCAGCAGCTTGAGGGGGATTGGGGCCAACGTCCTGACTTTC
TRBJ2-3,TRBV9,TRBD2,few,CASSSGPPLAGGLSDTQYF,TGTGCCAGCAGCTCAGGGCCTCCACTAGCGGGGGGGCTTTCAGATACGCAGTATTTT
TRBJ2-7,TRBV10-3,NA,NA,CAISGAYEQYF,TGTGCCATCAGTGGAGCCTACGAGCAGTACTTC
TRBJ2-7,TRBV5-1,TRBD2,NA,CASSVGLAGFYDNEQYF,TGCGCCAGCAGCGTAGGACTAGCGGGTTTCTACGACAATGAGCAGTACTTC
TRBJ2-3,TRBV5-1,NA,NA,CASSYGSNWADTQYF,TGCGCCAGCAGTTATGGGAGCAATTGGGCAGATACGCAGTATTTT
TRBJ2-7,TRBV12-3/TRBV12-4,NA,NA,CASSYTPTKDEQYF,TGTGCCAGCAGCTACACCCCAACCAAAGACGAGCAGTACTTC
TRBJ2-1,TRBV14,TRBD2,NA,CASSPLAGDGNEQFF,TGTGCCAGCAGCCCACTAGCGGGAGATGGCAATGAGCAGTTCTTC
TRBJ2-3,TRBV6-2/TRBV6-3,TRBD2,few,CASSYPSVSGGAALPDTQYF,TGTGCCAGCAGTTACCCGTCGGTTAGCGGGGGGGCAGCCCTCCCAGATACGCAGTATTTT
TRBJ2-5,TRBV6-5,NA,few,CASSYQSGGLETQYF,TGTGCCAGCAGTTACCAATCTGGCGGTTTGGAGACCCAGTACTTC